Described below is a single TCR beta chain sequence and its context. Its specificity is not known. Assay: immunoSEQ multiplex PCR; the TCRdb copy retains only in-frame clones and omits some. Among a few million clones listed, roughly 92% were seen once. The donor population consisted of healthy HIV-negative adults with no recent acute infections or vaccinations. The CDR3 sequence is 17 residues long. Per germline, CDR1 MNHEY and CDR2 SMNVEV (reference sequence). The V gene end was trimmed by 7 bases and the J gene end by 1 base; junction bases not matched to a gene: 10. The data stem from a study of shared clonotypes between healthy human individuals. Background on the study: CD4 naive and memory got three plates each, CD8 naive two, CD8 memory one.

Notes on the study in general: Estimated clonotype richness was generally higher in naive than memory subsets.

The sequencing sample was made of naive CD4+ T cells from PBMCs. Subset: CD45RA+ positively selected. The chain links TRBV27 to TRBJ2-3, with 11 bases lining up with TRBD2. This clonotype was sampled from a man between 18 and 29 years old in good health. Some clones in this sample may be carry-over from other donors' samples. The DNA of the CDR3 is TGTGCCAGCAATAGGCCGCCGGGACTAGCGGGCACAGATACGCAGTATTTT. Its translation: CASNRPPGLAGTDTQYF.